What follows describes a single T cell receptor beta chain. Its antigen is undetermined. Per germline, CDR1 LGHNA and CDR2 YSLEER. This CDR3 comprises 15 residues. The J segment lost 3 bases and the V segment lost 0 bases, leaving 1 base of the junction unmatched. Researchers ran the PCR with 60 Vbeta and 13 Jbeta primers. Using immunoSEQ multiplex PCR, the repertoire was profiled, and TCRdb retains in-frame clones only, with some absent. The table records around 60,000 clones, roughly 75% of them present only once. This record comes from a study of cytomegalovirus exposure and HLA in healthy donors. Study-level findings and limits: In an earlier analysis, about 87% or about 30%: the productive usage of most TCR beta V segments. The Asian-associated ancestry cluster reportedly had fewer N-insertions than the roughly 670-donor mean in a later analysis. TCR beta V- and J-gene trimming, according to a later analysis, was linked to a missense DCLRE1C variant.

The TCR was taken from a woman in her thirties or forties in good health and CMV-seropositive. Source material: PBMCs. The chain couples TRBV4-3 to TRBJ2-3; 9 bases are a match to TRBD2. The CDR3 here is CASSQEAGGTDTQYF. The CDR3 nucleotides are TGCGCCAGCAGCCAAGAAGCGGGGGGAACAGATACGCAGTATTTT.